The 20 T cell receptor beta chains in this list originate from one sample, sequenced in a study of blood T cell repertoires in COVID-19. TCRdb's copy holds only in-frame clones and misses some; the assay was immunoSEQ multiplex PCR. The table records some 140,000 clones, roughly nine tenths of them present only once. Sample: peripheral blood. The receptors come from a man aged 50 to 60 with acute or convalescent COVID-19.

The chain recombines TRBV27 with TRBJ1-5; 10 positions match TRBD1. Looked up from germline, CDR1 is MNHEY and CDR2 is SMNVEV (reference sequence). This CDR3 spans 16 amino acids. Unmatched junction bases numbered 9, after V lost 6 bases and J lost 4 bases. The CDR3 here is CASSKGTGVKNQPQHF. The CDR3 DNA is TGTGCCAGCAGCAAGGGGACAGGGGTTAAAAATCAGCCCCAGCATTTT.

The genes are TRBV11-3 and TRBJ2-1, with 14 bases fitting TRBD2. The CDR3 runs to 15 residues. The V gene end was trimmed by 4 bases and the J gene end by 10 bases; junction bases not matched to a gene: 6. Germline V lookup: CDR1 SGHNT, CDR2 YENEEA. The CDR3 loop is CASSSGLAGEQEQFF. The CDR3 DNA sequence: TGTGCCAGCAGCTCGGGACTAGCGGGGGAGCAAGAGCAGTTCTTC.

This chain links TRBV10-3 with TRBJ2-7; possible D gene TRBD1, 5 bases. Per germline, CDR1 ENHRY and CDR2 SYGVKD. V dropped 7 bases and J dropped 5 bases, with 15 bases sitting between them. CDR3 length: 13 residues. CDR3 protein: CAITPDRANEQYF. CDR3 DNA: TGTGCCATCACTCCCGACAGAGCCAACGAGCAGTACTTC.

This clone was observed a single time. The J gene is TRBJ2-1, the V gene TRBV7-7; 8 bases align to TRBD2. V shed 4 bases, J shed 5 bases, and the junction held 7 bases outside the gene matches. The CDR3 contains 15 residues. CDR1 is SSHAT and CDR2 is FNYEAQ in the germline V gene (reference sequence). In DNA, the CDR3 is TGTGCCAGCAGCTCGTTAGCGGGAAAGGACAATGAGCAGTTCTTC. Amino acid sequence: CASSSLAGKDNEQFF.

This chain connects TRBV12-5 to TRBJ1-1; unclear D gene. The CDR3 covers 13 residues. Germline values: CDR1 LGHNT, CDR2 FRNRAP. Trimming removed 2 bases at V and 4 bases at J, with 8 bases between. The CDR3 reads CASGLRGGTEAFF. The CDR3, as DNA: TGTGCTAGTGGTTTGAGAGGAGGCACTGAAGCTTTCTTT.

The chain combines TRBV6-5 with TRBJ2-3; TRBD1 aligns across 8 bases. Losses at the gene ends were 7 bases for V and 4 bases for J; bases not matched to a gene: 7. Per the germline V gene, CDR1 is MNHEY and CDR2 is SVGAGI. There are 14 residues in the CDR3. CDR3 nucleotides: TGTGCCAGCAAGACCGGACAGGGCGCAGATACGCAGTATTTT. Its translation is CASKTGQGADTQYF.

The chain recombines TRBV25-1 with TRBJ1-5; D remains unclear. Germline V gene data show CDR1 as MGHDK and CDR2 as SYGVNS. CDR3 length equals 16 residues. V lost 3 bases and J 9 bases, leaving 21 bases between the germline ends. The CDR3 nucleotides read TGTGCCAGCAGTGATAGTAGGCGGCCTAGAGTATGGCCCCAGCATTTT. Its protein product is CASSDSRRPRVWPQHF.

This chain uses TRBV10-1 with TRBJ1-5, with 9 bases lining up with TRBD1. The germline gives CDR1 WNHNN, CDR2 SYGVQD (reference sequence). There are 17 residues in the CDR3. V gave up 6 bases and J gave up 2 bases; unmatched junction bases: 11. CDR3 nucleotides: TGCGCCAGCAGCCGGGACAGGGCGTTGGTAGGCAATCAGCCCCAGCATTTT. As protein: CASSRDRALVGNQPQHF.

V is TRBV6-7 and J is TRBJ2-7, with 10 bases matching TRBD2. TRBV6-7 is reported as an ORF; its role is uncertain. The CDR3 sequence is 13 residues long. V shed 6 bases, J shed 3 bases, and the junction held 2 bases outside the gene matches. CDR3 loop: CASRPSGGYEQYV. The CDR3 DNA follows: TGTGCCAGCAGGCCTAGCGGGGGCTACGAGCAGTACGTC.

The sample holds a few counts of this clone. This chain uses TRBV28 with TRBJ1-3; 10 positions match TRBD1. Germline V gene lookup returns CDR1 MDHEN and CDR2 SYDVKM. V lost 3 bases and J lost 0; bases outside the gene matches: 2. This CDR3 is built from 16 residues. This CDR3 is CASSLTGGSSGNTIYF. CDR3 DNA: TGTGCCAGCAGTTTGACAGGGGGCAGCTCTGGAAACACCATATATTTT.

This chain uses TRBV23-1 with TRBJ2-7; 12 bases are shared with TRBD1. TRBV23-1 is classed as an ORF, of uncertain function. The ends lost 0 bases at V and 9 bases at J; junction bases unmatched: 3. CDR3 length: 14 residues. CDR3 sequence: CASSQSGQGASQYV. For the CDR3, the DNA is TGCGCCAGCAGTCAATCGGGACAGGGGGCTTCGCAGTACGTC.

The gene calls are TRBV4-3 and TRBJ2-2; D gene unclear. This CDR3 region has 15 residues. Trimming removed 1 base at V and 6 bases at J, with 12 bases between. The germline gives CDR1 LGHNA, CDR2 YSLEER. CDR3: CASSQGTPLAGELFF. The CDR3 bases are TGCGCCAGCAGCCAAGGTACACCTCTCGCCGGGGAGCTGTTTTTT.

CDR3: CASKGQGANTGELFF. The CDR3 DNA reads as TGTGCCAGTAAAGGACAGGGGGCGAACACCGGGGAGCTGTTTTTT. J is TRBJ2-2 and V is TRBV19; 10 nucleotides agree with TRBD1. The CDR3 is made up of 15 amino acids. CDR1 and CDR2 from the germline V gene are LNHDA and SQIVND (reference sequence). V lost 7 bases to trimming and J lost 0 bases; unmatched junction nucleotides: 2.

This chain connects TRBV7-2 to TRBJ2-7, with 11 bases fitting TRBD2. V lost 1 base and J lost 2; bases outside the gene matches: 10. The CDR3 spans 18 residues. The germline CDR1 and CDR2 sequences are SGHTA and FQGNSA. The CDR3 sequence is CASSLVGLAGGITYEQYF. The CDR3 nucleotides read TGTGCCAGCAGCTTAGTTGGCCTAGCGGGAGGCATTACCTACGAGCAGTACTTC.

The rearrangement joins TRBV18 to TRBJ2-2, with D perhaps matching TRBD1 (6 bases). Between the trimmed V and J ends, which lost 1 base and 3 bases, there was a span of 15 bases. There are 17 residues in the CDR3. Germline-derived CDR1 and CDR2 are KGHSH and LQKENI. The CDR3 DNA sequence: TGTGCCAGCTCACCACAATTGCTGGGGGCGGACACCGGGGAGCTGTTTTTT. It codes for CASSPQLLGADTGELFF.

V is TRBV3-1 (or the pseudogene TRBV3-2) and J is TRBJ1-6, with D perhaps matching TRBD1 (5 bases). The CDR3 has 14 residues. Trimming stripped 4 bases from V and 13 bases from J, with 17 bases between. The germline V gene has CDR1 LGHDT and CDR2 YNNKEL (reference sequence). DNA for the CDR3: TGTGCCAGCAGCCCCCCGGACATTTCCCCCCCCCTCCACTTT. Translation gives CASSPPDISPPLHF.

The chain couples TRBV18 to TRBJ2-5; weak D call: TRBD1 (5 bases). Between the trimmed V and J ends, which lost 2 bases and 2 bases, there was a span of 9 bases. Germline V CDR1 and CDR2: KGHSH, LQKENI. This CDR3 has 14 amino acids. CDR3 DNA: TGTGCCAGCTCACCAATAGGGGAACAAGAGACCCAGTACTTC. As protein: CASSPIGEQETQYF. Using reference TRBV18 and TRBJ2-5 for the parts outside the CDR3, the full variable domain is NAGVMQNPRHLVRRRGQEARLRCSPMKGHSHVYWYRQLPEEGLKFMVYLQKENIIDESGMPKERFSAEFPKEGPSILRIQQVVRGDSAAYFCASSPIGEQETQYFGPGTRLLVL.

V is TRBV4-3 and J is TRBJ2-2, with 12 bases matching TRBD1. The V gene end was trimmed by 1 base and the J gene end by 4 bases; junction bases not matched to a gene: 4. Per germline, CDR1 LGHNA and CDR2 YSLEER. The CDR3 runs to 17 residues. The CDR3 loop is CASSQVGTGGFTGELFF. CDR3 coding DNA: TGCGCCAGCAGCCAAGTTGGGACAGGGGGCTTCACCGGGGAGCTGTTTTTT.

This CDR3 reads CASRLEGLGETQYF. The CDR3 region has the DNA TGTGCCAGCAGACTGGAGGGGTTGGGGGAGACCCAGTACTTC. The rearrangement links TRBV5-6 to TRBJ2-5, with D possibly matching TRBD2 (6 bases). V lost 5 bases and J 5 bases, leaving 16 bases between the germline ends. From germline, CDR1 is SGHDT and CDR2 YYEEEE. The CDR3 has 14 amino acids.

The genes are TRBV5-1 and TRBJ2-1; D might be TRBD1 (5 bases). In germline, CDR1 is SGHRS, CDR2 YFSETQ. The CDR3 has 14 amino acids. Trimming took 4 bases from V and 5 from J, leaving 13 bases between them. CDR3 in DNA: TGCGCCAGCAGCAGGCAGGGAACTAACAATGAGCAGTTCTTC. This sequence encodes CASSRQGTNNEQFF. Supplemented by reference TRBV5-1 and TRBJ2-1, the full variable domain reads KAGVTQTPRYLIKTRGQQVTLSCSPISGHRSVSWYQQTPGQGLQFLFEYFSETQRNKGNFPGRFSGRQFSNSRSEMNVSTLELGDSALYLCASSRQGTNNEQFFGPGTRLTVL.